The 7 T cell receptor beta chains below all came from one sample that was sequenced in a study of CD8+ T cells in alopecia areata (dated by TCRdb to about 2018). To prepare the library, the immunoSEQ multiplex PCR assay was applied. For TCR sequencing, RNA was extracted from every sample and reverse transcribed into cDNA to serve as template. What TCRdb holds here is the immuneACCESS table cut down to in-frame rearrangements. Part of the clones is not present; checked against another copy, under half of the missing clones reflect an unresolved V gene, and the others are unexplained. In this sample the table shows under 300,000 clones, roughly 60% of which occur a single time. The leading ten clones occupy about 0.93% of the sample. The treatment or condition label, as the study defines it: oral pan-JAK inhibitor, 5-10 mg twice daily. The sample here was CD4+ T cells sorted from blood, taken around week 53, from a patient treated with tofacitinib. The receptor source for this set is a human donor with alopecia areata.

The J gene is TRBJ1-1, the V gene TRBV6-5; a weak D match, TRBD1 (6 bases). This CDR3 spans 13 amino acids. CDR1 is MNHEY, CDR2 SVGAGI, per germline. The ends were cut back, 6 bases at V and 6 bases at J, with 14 bases in the middle. The CDR3 DNA sequence: TGTGCCAGCAGCCGCGACAGGACCGCTGAAGCTTTCTTT. Encoded protein: CASSRDRTAEAFF.

This clone turned up a few times. The chain employs TRBV29-1 and TRBJ2-1, with TRBD1 matching 8 bases. The V segment lost 3 bases and the J segment 8 bases; nucleotides outside the gene matches: 12. This CDR3 has 15 amino acids. CDR1 is SQVTM and CDR2 is ANQGSEA in the germline V gene. The CDR3 region has the DNA TGCAGCGTTGATGGAATGTCAGGGGGCAGCGATGAGCAGTTCTTC. Its protein is CSVDGMSGGSDEQFF.

This clone was seen many times. The rearrangement joins TRBV5-4 to TRBJ2-5, with D unresolved. The CDR3 sequence is 14 residues long. CDR1 and CDR2 (germline): SGHNT, YYREEE (reference sequence). Trimming removed 1 base at V and 2 bases at J, with 9 bases between. The chain's CDR3 is CASSLLRNQETQYF. CDR3 sequence (DNA): TGTGCCAGCAGCTTGTTACGGAATCAAGAGACCCAGTACTTC.

The V and J genes are TRBV2 and TRBJ2-2, with D perhaps assigned TRBD1 or TRBD2 (5 bases each). Trimming removed 8 bases from V and 3 bases from J, with 16 bases in between. CDR1 and CDR2 from the germline V gene are SNHLY and FYNNEI. The length of the CDR3 is 15 residues. Here the CDR3 reads CASGGRSIDTGELFF. The CDR3, as DNA: TGTGCCAGCGGGGGACGAAGTATTGACACCGGGGAGCTGTTTTTT.

The rearrangement links TRBV6-1 to TRBJ2-7; D gene unclear. The CDR3 is 13 amino acids. Germline values: CDR1 MNHNS, CDR2 SASEGT. Trimming shortened V by 4 bases and J by 0 bases, and 7 bases separated the two germline ends. The CDR3 reads CASSGQISYEQYF. The CDR3 region has the DNA TGTGCCAGCAGTGGGCAGATCTCCTACGAGCAGTACTTC.

This clone turned up a few times. The chain links TRBV29-1 to TRBJ2-1, with D perhaps matching TRBD2 (6 bases). In germline, CDR1 is SQVTM, CDR2 ANQGSEA. This CDR3 has 13 amino acids. With 8 bases removed from V and 5 bases from J, the gap between germline ends came to 16 bases. The CDR3 DNA sequence: TGCAGCCTCCGGGCGGGGTATAACAATGAGCAGTTCTTC. It codes for CSLRAGYNNEQFF.

CDR3 region: CASSAGQGRHEQYF. The CDR3 DNA reads TGTGCCAGCAGCGCAGGACAGGGCAGACACGAGCAGTACTTC. J is TRBJ2-7 and V is TRBV25-1; 8 positions match TRBD1. This CDR3 is built from 14 residues. V was pared by 6 bases and J by 5 bases, with 9 bases of the junction left unmatched. Germline V gives CDR1 MGHDK, CDR2 SYGVNS.